A single sample is the source of the 3 T cell receptor beta chains below, sequenced in a study of T cells in Graves' hyperthyroidism and ophthalmopathy. RNA transcripts yielded amplified TCR beta CDR3 regions. A set of HTBI primers served as the primers for a first-round RT-PCR of the TCR CDR3. Using its own MiXCR run on the multiplex PCR reads, TCRdb lists one record per CDR3 protein. The sample records about 700,000 distinct CDR3 sequences, less than 45% being singletons. Sequencing was carried out using peripheral blood or thyroid tissue (not recorded which). These receptors originate from an adult man with Graves' disease, either hyperthyroidism or ophthalmopathy (not recorded which).

This clonotype has a handful of counts. The chain combines TRBV2 with TRBJ1-2; D perhaps matches TRBD1 (6 bases). Germline CDR1 is SNHLY and CDR2 is FYNNEI. Trimming took off 6 bases at V and 0 bases at J, with 14 bases between the two ends. The CDR3 is 15 residues long. CDR3 coding DNA: TGTGCCAGCAGGACTGGGGGCCCAGCTAACTATGGCTACACCTTC. Encoded protein: CASRTGGPANYGYTF.

At least ten counts were recorded for this clonotype. The chain employs TRBV7-9 and TRBJ1-6, with 11 positions matching TRBD1. V dropped 2 bases and J dropped 10; count of bases not matched to a gene: 4. The germline CDR1 and CDR2 sequences are SEHNR and FQNEAQ (reference sequence). The CDR3 spans 15 residues. The CDR3 loop reads CASSLSGQGASPLHF. As DNA, the CDR3 is TGTGCCAGCAGCTTATCCGGACAGGGGGCCTCACCCCTCCACTTT.

CDR3 coding DNA: TGCGCCAGCAGCAGATCGGGGACAGGCTCTGGAAACACCATATATTTT. Amino acids: CASSRSGTGSGNTIYF. V gene TRBV5-1 combines with J gene TRBJ1-3; TRBD1 matches at 8 bases. Looked up from germline, CDR1 is SGHRS and CDR2 is YFSETQ. The CDR3 consists of 16 residues. V lost 4 bases and J lost 0; bases outside the gene matches: 6.